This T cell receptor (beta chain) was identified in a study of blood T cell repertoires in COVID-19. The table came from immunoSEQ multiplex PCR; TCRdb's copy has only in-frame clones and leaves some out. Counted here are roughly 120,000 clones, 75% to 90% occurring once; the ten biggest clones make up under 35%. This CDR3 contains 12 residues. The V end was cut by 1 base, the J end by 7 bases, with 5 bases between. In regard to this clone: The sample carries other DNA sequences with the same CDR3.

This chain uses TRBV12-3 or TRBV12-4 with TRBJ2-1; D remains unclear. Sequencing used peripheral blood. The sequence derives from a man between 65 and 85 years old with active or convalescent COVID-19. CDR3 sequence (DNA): TGTGCCAGCAGTTTAGGAGGTAATGAGCAGTTCTTC. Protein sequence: CASSLGGNEQFF.